This TCR beta chain was found in a study of yellow fever vaccine responses in identical twins. Points from the study as a whole: Reported findings indicate that twins' vaccine T cell responses seemed partially convergent, partially personalized.

TCRdb analysed the RT-PCR reads with MiXCR anew, one entry per CDR3 protein. The sample yields approximately 16,000 distinct CDR3 sequences, about four fifths seen once. Details on this clonotype: Its antigen is not identified.

J lost 4 bases, V lost 8 bases, and 7 bases had no gene match. CDR1 is PRHDT, CDR2 FYEKMQ, per germline (reference sequence). The CDR3 has 14 amino acids. This sequence originates from a woman under 30 who received the yellow fever vaccine. The chain combines TRBV13 with TRBJ2-5; 10 positions agree with TRBD1. Source: T cells from blood (PBMCs), unsorted or a sorted subset (not recorded which), taken before or after yellow fever vaccination (not recorded which). Here the CDR3 reads CASAGTGVGETQYF. In DNA form, the CDR3 reads TGTGCCAGCGCCGGGACAGGGGTTGGAGAGACCCAGTACTTC.